The 12 T cell receptor beta chains reported below all come from one sample, sequenced in a study of T cell responses to AZD1222 COVID-19 vaccine (dated by TCRdb to about 2021). The library relied on the immunoSEQ multiplex PCR assay. TCRdb stores this immuneACCESS table with in-frame sequences only. Part of the clones is absent; in the studies checked, under half of the shortfall reflects unresolved V genes, and no reason is known for the rest. For this sample the table gives 86,000 or so clones, of which about 88% were detected only once. Under 4% of the sample lies in the top ten. The sample's time point, from its label and the paper: baseline before first vaccination. This material consisted of peripheral blood, taken on day 0 of AZD1222 vaccination. The receptors shown here come from an adult in good health.

This sequence joins TRBV3-1 (or the pseudogene TRBV3-2) and TRBJ2-7; 7 positions match TRBD2. V shed 4 bases, J shed 2 bases, and the junction held 11 bases outside the gene matches. The CDR3 covers 16 residues. The germline gives CDR1 LGHDT, CDR2 YNNKEL (reference sequence). In nucleotides, the CDR3 is TGTGCCAGCAGCCGAGTGGTCCAGGGACTAACCTACGAGCAGTACTTC. Its translation is CASSRVVQGLTYEQYF.

The table lists this clone with a few counts. The junction and the germline gene differ at one end; a read error may be behind it. The CDR3 spells CASSRGGSGGSSEQYF. CDR3 in DNA: TGTGCCAGTAGTAGGGGTGGCAGCGGGGGCTCCTCCGAGCAGTACTTC. V usage is TRBV19 and J usage is TRBJ2-7; TRBD2 agrees at 8 bases. Per germline, CDR1 LNHDA and CDR2 SQIVND (reference sequence). This CDR3 region has 16 residues.

V gene TRBV5-4 combines with J gene TRBJ2-7; D possibly corresponds to TRBD2 (5 bases). Trimming shortened V by 4 bases and J by 0 bases, and 17 bases separated the two germline ends. The CDR3 length is 16 residues. The V gene's germline CDR1 is SGHNT and CDR2 YYREEE (reference sequence). CDR3 region: CASSPLPSPNSYEQYF. The CDR3 DNA is TGTGCCAGCAGCCCCCTCCCTAGCCCGAACTCCTACGAGCAGTACTTC.

V gene TRBV7-9 combines with J gene TRBJ1-2; D is ambiguous. CDR3 size: 12 residues. CDR1 and CDR2 (germline): SEHNR, FQNEAQ (reference sequence). The V gene lost 2 bases and the J gene lost 6 bases, with 7 bases spanning the gap. The CDR3 region is CASSLFRDGYTF. CDR3 nucleotide sequence: TGTGCCAGCAGCTTATTTAGGGATGGCTACACCTTC.

The chain joins TRBV19 to TRBJ1-5, with D hard to call. CDR3 size: 15 residues. Deletions cut 7 bases from V and 0 bases from J, with 13 bases between. CDR1 is LNHDA, CDR2 SQIVND, per germline (reference sequence). CDR3 nucleotide sequence: TGTGCCAGTAACCCGACGGTCTATAGCAATCAGCCCCAGCATTTT. It codes for CASNPTVYSNQPQHF.

This rearrangement joins TRBV11-2 to TRBJ1-4, with D tentatively TRBD1 (5 bases). Per the germline V gene, CDR1 is SGHAT and CDR2 is FQNNGV. Trimming removed 4 bases from V and 1 base from J, with 13 bases in between. The CDR3 has 16 residues. The CDR3 DNA reads as TGTGCCAGCAGCTCGACAGCGATAAGAACTAATGAAAAACTGTTTTTT. This codes for CASSSTAIRTNEKLFF.

The chain recombines TRBV6-5 with TRBJ2-5; no clear D gene. The CDR3 loop spans 15 amino acids. CDR1 and CDR2 from the germline V gene are MNHEY and SVGAGI. Trimming took 0 bases from V and 1 from J, leaving 9 bases between them. CDR3 sequence (DNA): TGTGCCAGCAGTTACTCGGTGGGGATCCAAGAGACCCAGTACTTC. This encodes CASSYSVGIQETQYF.

The chain carries TRBV6-4 and TRBJ2-5; no firm D call. CDR3 size: 13 residues. From germline, CDR1 is MRHNA and CDR2 SNTAGT. Trimming left V 6 bases short and J 5 bases short, with 13 bases between. The CDR3 loop is CASSLQQGETQYF. DNA of the CDR3: TGTGCCAGCAGCCTTCAGCAAGGGGAGACCCAGTACTTC.

In its sample, this clone was seen a few times. This chain uses TRBV6-4 with TRBJ2-3; TRBD2 aligns across 7 bases. There are 15 residues in the CDR3. The germline V gene has CDR1 MRHNA and CDR2 SNTAGT. Trimming cost V 6 bases and J 5 bases; bases outside gene matches: 11. The chain's CDR3 is CASSQSSGRGDTQYF. CDR3 DNA: TGTGCCAGCAGCCAGTCTAGCGGTCGGGGAGATACGCAGTATTTT.

This rearrangement joins TRBV27 to TRBJ1-3, with D hard to call. The CDR3 spans 16 residues. Trimming stripped 5 bases from V and 0 bases from J, with 14 bases between. Per germline, CDR1 MNHEY and CDR2 SMNVEV (reference sequence). CDR3 protein: CASSPLGVFSGNTIYF. The CDR3 region has the DNA TGTGCCAGCAGTCCCCTCGGGGTTTTCTCTGGAAACACCATATATTTT.

The chain links TRBV29-1 to TRBJ2-3, with 7 nucleotides matching TRBD1. Germline-derived CDR1 and CDR2 are SQVTM and ANQGSEA. The CDR3 covers 15 residues. Trimming took 6 bases from V and 1 from J; bases not matched to a gene: 10. The CDR3 DNA follows: TGCAGCGTAGAGGGGGCGCCTGTAGGCACAGATACGCAGTATTTT. This sequence encodes CSVEGAPVGTDTQYF.

This clone was seen only once. V and J are TRBV6-5 and TRBJ1-1; D gene uncertain. CDR3 size: 16 residues. Trimming took 2 bases from V and 1 from J, leaving 14 bases between them. Germline V CDR1 and CDR2: MNHEY, SVGAGI. DNA of the CDR3: TGTGCCAGCAGTTACAGTTGGGCCCGAAGGAACACTGAAGCTTTCTTT. Its protein product is CASSYSWARRNTEAFF.